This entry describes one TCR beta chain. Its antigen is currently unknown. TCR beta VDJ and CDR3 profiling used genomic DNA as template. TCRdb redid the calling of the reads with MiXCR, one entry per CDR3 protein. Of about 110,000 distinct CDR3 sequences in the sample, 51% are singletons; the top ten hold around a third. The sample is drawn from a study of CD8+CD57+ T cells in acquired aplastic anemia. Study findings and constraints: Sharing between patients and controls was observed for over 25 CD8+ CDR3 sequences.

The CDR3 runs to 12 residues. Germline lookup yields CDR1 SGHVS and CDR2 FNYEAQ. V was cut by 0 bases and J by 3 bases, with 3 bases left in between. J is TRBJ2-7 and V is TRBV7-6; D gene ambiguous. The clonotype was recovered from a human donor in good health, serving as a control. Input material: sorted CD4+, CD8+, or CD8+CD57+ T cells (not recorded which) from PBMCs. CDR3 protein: CASSLADYEQYF. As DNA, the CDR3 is TGTGCCAGCAGCTTAGCCGACTACGAGCAGTACTTC.